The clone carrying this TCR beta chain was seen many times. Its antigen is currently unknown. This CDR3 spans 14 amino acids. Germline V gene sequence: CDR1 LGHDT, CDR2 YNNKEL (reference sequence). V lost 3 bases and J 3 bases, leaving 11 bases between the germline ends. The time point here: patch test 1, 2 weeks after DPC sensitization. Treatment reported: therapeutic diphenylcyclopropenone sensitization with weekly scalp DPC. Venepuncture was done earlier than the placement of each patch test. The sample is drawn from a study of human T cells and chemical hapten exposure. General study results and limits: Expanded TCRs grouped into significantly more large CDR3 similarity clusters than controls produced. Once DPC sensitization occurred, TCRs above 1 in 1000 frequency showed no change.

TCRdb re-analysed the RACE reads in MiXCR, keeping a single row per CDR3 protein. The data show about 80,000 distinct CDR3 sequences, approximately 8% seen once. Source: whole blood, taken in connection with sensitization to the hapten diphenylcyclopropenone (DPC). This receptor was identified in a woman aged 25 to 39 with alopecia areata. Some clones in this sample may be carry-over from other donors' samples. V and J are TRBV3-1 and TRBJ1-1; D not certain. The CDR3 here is CASSHREEYTEAFF. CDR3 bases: TGTGCCAGCAGCCATCGCGAGGAGTACACTGAAGCTTTCTTT. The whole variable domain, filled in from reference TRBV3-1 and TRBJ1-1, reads DTAVSQTPKYLVTQMGNDKSIKCEQNLGHDTMYWYKQDSKKFLKIMFSYNNKELIINETVPNRFSPKSPDKAHLNLHINSLELGDSAVYFCASSHREEYTEAFFGQGTRLTVV.